Sequencing of this TCR beta chain was carried out in a study of cytomegalovirus exposure and HLA in healthy donors. In this sample, this clone turned up a few times. The antigen is not known. The PCR contained 60 Vbeta and 13 Jbeta primers. Data came from immunoSEQ multiplex PCR; TCRdb stores just in-frame clones and leaves some out. The table has 100,000 or so clones, roughly 15% seen once. Study results and limitations: Accurate HLA-A and HLA-B prediction from TCR beta sequences was reported for most subjects. The study labeled 150 to 200 TCR beta chains cytomegalovirus-associated.

Germline lookup yields CDR1 MNHNS and CDR2 SASEGT. V was cut by 2 bases and J by 7 bases, with 26 bases left in between. CDR3 size: 19 residues. The source material was PBMCs. This chain joins TRBV6-1 and TRBJ1-4, with D tentatively TRBD1 (6 bases). The TCR sequence derives from a female donor in good health and CMV-seronegative. In DNA form, the CDR3 reads TGTGCCAGCAGTGAATCGGCCCCCAGGGGCTGGGCCTTTGGTGAAAAACTGTTTTTT. This translates into CASSESAPRGWAFGEKLFF.